A selection of T cell receptor beta chains follows, all from one sample in a study of cytomegalovirus exposure and HLA in healthy donors. Clones were read by immunoSEQ multiplex PCR, and TCRdb kept only the in-frame ones, dropping some. This sample carries about 140,000 clones, around three quarters of them seen once, and the ten largest clones take approximately 7%. Sequencing input: PBMCs. These receptors all come from a man aged 35 to 55 in good health and CMV-seropositive. Both conserved end residues are trimmed from each CDR3.

v_call,cdr3_length,j_call,cdr3_aa
TRBV19,13,TRBJ1-5,ASSIVLRQDQPQH
TRBV5-1,14,TRBJ1-4,ASSGGTGGTGEKLF
TRBV5-4,12,TRBJ1-2,ASSMERYDYGYT
TRBV5-1,11,TRBJ2-2,ASSEQGTGELF
TRBV7-2,12,TRBJ1-6,ASSLNIYDSPLH
TRBV5-1,12,TRBJ1-1,ASSLQGANTEAF
TRBV7-9,12,TRBJ1-2,ASSLTGRYYGYT
TRBV5-1,14,TRBJ1-5,ASSLTGGASNQPQH
TRBV29-1,11,TRBJ2-1,SVASITYNEQF
TRBV10-1,11,TRBJ2-3,AGPGGPTDTQY
TRBV19,12,TRBJ1-3,ASSIRDNGNTIY
TRBV28,13,TRBJ1-4,ASSPAGGRKEKLF
TRBV5-6,11,TRBJ2-3,ASRAQGADTQY
TRBV5-1,13,TRBJ1-2,ASSLVGGSDYGYT
TRBV13,13,TRBJ2-7,ASSPGGTGGYEQY
TRBV4-2,8,TRBJ2-1,ASSQERQF
TRBV29-1,10,TRBJ1-1,SVTGTGVVAF
TRBV10-3,11,TRBJ2-3,AISREFTDTQY
TRBV7-9,12,TRBJ2-7,ASSLPERDYEQY
TRBV12-5,11,TRBJ1-1,ASGQGMNTEAF
TRBV13,13,TRBJ1-1,ASSRKIRGGTEAF
TRBV7-9,13,TRBJ2-3,ASRPTSGRANTQY
TRBV6-5,12,TRBJ1-2,ASSSPTPNYGYT
TRBV19,13,TRBJ1-2,ASSTGTGTNYGYT
TRBV2,10,TRBJ2-7,ASSGQGYEQY
TRBV4-1,12,TRBJ1-2,ASSSIDGNYGYT
TRBV6-1,12,TRBJ1-5,ASRATGLNQPQH
TRBV10-2,13,TRBJ2-1,ASSESVAGGFEQF
TRBV7-9,13,TRBJ1-2,ASSLGRNGAYGYT
TRBV28,10,TRBJ1-1,ASRSVNTEAF
TRBV19,16,TRBJ2-6,ASSTRGTESSGANVLT
TRBV6-5,12,TRBJ1-2,ASSRDRLNYGYT
TRBV27,13,TRBJ2-7,ASPRVREGRYEQY
TRBV30,12,TRBJ2-7,AWTRDGLGNEQY
TRBV2,14,NA,ASKPSGGASKYEQY
TRBV27,16,TRBJ2-7,ASAYAGLAGERGYEQY
TRBV5-1,13,TRBJ2-1,ASRRDYPSYNEQF
TRBV9,16,TRBJ2-7,ASSPAEGSGKQSYEQY
TRBV6-9,18,TRBJ1-2,ARTNSLNPPDTQANYGYT
TRBV7-9,15,TRBJ2-7,ASSLALDRDTPYEQY
TRBV5-4,14,TRBJ2-2,ASSSLGARSTGELF
TRBV19,13,TRBJ2-7,ASSKAGQGSYEQY
TRBV27,13,TRBJ2-1,ASSPMSDYYNEQF